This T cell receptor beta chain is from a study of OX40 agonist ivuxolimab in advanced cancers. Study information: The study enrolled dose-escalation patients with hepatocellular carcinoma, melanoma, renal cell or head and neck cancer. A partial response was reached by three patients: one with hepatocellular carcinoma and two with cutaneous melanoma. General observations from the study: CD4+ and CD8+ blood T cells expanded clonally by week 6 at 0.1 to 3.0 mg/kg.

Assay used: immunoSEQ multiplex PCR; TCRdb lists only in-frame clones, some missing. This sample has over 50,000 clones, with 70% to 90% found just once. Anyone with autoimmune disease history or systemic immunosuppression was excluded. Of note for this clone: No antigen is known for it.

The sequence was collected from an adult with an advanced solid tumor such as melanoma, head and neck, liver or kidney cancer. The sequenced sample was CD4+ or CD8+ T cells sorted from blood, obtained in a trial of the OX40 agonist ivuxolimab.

CDR3 sequence: CASSQGGGNQPQHF. Written as DNA, the CDR3 is TGTGCCAGTTCACAGGGAGGAGGGAACCAGCCCCAGCATTTT. The chain combines TRBV2 with TRBJ1-5; D possibly corresponds to TRBD1 (6 bases). In germline, CDR1 is SNHLY, CDR2 FYNNEI. Between the trimmed V and J ends, which lost 9 bases and 7 bases, there was a span of 19 bases. The length of the CDR3 is 14 residues.